Presented here are 22 T cell receptor beta chains from one specimen sequenced in a study of blood T cell repertoires in COVID-19 (dated by TCRdb to 2020 to 2022). The library was obtained by the immunoSEQ multiplex PCR assay. TCRdb took this table from immuneACCESS and kept in-frame rearrangements with V and J called. Such tables lack part of the clones; where checked against another copy, unresolved V genes explain under half of the gap, and the rest is unexplained. The sample has tens of thousands of clones on record, 84% of them singletons. Over 10% of the sample is held by the ten biggest clonotypes. The specimen sequenced was peripheral blood. The receptors were sampled from a woman aged 80 or older with acute or convalescent COVID-19.

The chain couples TRBV19 to TRBJ1-2, with D tentatively TRBD1 (6 bases). V was pared by 6 bases and J by 3 bases, with 14 bases between. CDR1 and CDR2 (germline): LNHDA, SQIVND (reference sequence). The CDR3 is 14 residues long. The CDR3 DNA is TGTGCCAGTAGGGGCAGGGGATCCGACTATGGCTACACCTTC. Its protein is CASRGRGSDYGYTF.

V usage is TRBV29-1 and J usage is TRBJ1-2; no definite D call. The V gene's germline CDR1 is SQVTM and CDR2 ANQGSEA. Trimming cost V 7 bases and J 0 bases, with 6 bases left between them. This CDR3 spans 11 amino acids. CDR3 in amino acids: CSDSSNYGYTF. For the CDR3, the DNA is TGCAGCGACAGTTCTAACTATGGCTACACCTTC.

The chain joins TRBV7-2 to TRBJ2-7, with 8 bases fitting TRBD2. V shed 5 bases and J 0 bases; nucleotides not matched to a gene: 3. CDR1 and CDR2 (germline): SGHTA, FQGNSA. This CDR3 contains 14 residues. The DNA for the CDR3 is TGTGCCAGCAGCCGCGGGGGGACCTCCTACGAGCAGTACTTC. As protein: CASSRGGTSYEQYF.

The chain employs TRBV7-2 and TRBJ2-7; D is possibly TRBD1 (5 bases). V lost 1 base, J lost 7 bases, and 17 bases lay in between. From germline, CDR1 is SGHTA and CDR2 FQGNSA. The CDR3 is made up of 15 amino acids. DNA of the CDR3: TGTGCCAGCAGCTTAGACAGGCGTGGTATGAGAGAGCAGTACTTC. As protein: CASSLDRRGMREQYF. The full variable domain, in which reference TRBV7-2 and TRBJ2-7 provide the parts outside the CDR3, is GAGVSQSPSNKVTEKGKDVELRCDPISGHTALYWYRQSLGQGLEFLIYFQGNSAPDKSGLPSDRFSAERTGGSVSTLTIQRTQQEDSAVYLCASSLDRRGMREQYFGPGTRLTVT.

V and J are TRBV6-1 and TRBJ1-1, with D possibly matching TRBD1 (6 bases). In germline, CDR1 is MNHNS, CDR2 SASEGT. Trimming removed 3 bases at V and 4 bases at J, with 9 bases between. This CDR3 has 13 residues. The CDR3 spells CASSDRGFTEAFF. For the CDR3, the DNA is TGTGCCAGCAGTGACAGGGGCTTCACTGAAGCTTTCTTT.

The V and J genes are TRBV19 and TRBJ2-1; 9 bases align to TRBD1. Germline CDR1 reads LNHDA; CDR2 reads SQIVND (reference sequence). Germline trimming cut 10 bases from V and 8 bases from J; bases unmatched to any gene: 6. The CDR3 contains 12 residues. In nucleotides, the CDR3 is TGTGCCACTCGGGACAGGGAGGATGAGCAGTTCTTC. It specifies CATRDREDEQFF.

Only one count was recorded for this clone. J is TRBJ1-1 and V is TRBV4-2; D is perhaps TRBD1 (5 bases). This CDR3 is 16 amino acids long. CDR1 and CDR2 from the germline V gene are LGHNA and YNFKEQ. The V and J ends lost 3 bases and 0 bases respectively, with 14 bases between them. The CDR3 spells CASSQFHRSMNTEAFF. CDR3 in DNA: TGTGCCAGCAGCCAGTTTCACAGGTCGATGAACACTGAAGCTTTCTTT.

In DNA form, the CDR3 reads TGTGCCATCGGGAGCTGGGGCTACGAGCAGTACTTC. This codes for CAIGSWGYEQYF. This chain uses TRBV10-3 with TRBJ2-7, with D tentatively TRBD2 (5 bases). CDR1 ENHRY and CDR2 SYGVKD come from the germline V gene. Trimming cost V 8 bases and J 3 bases, with 11 bases left between them. This CDR3 comprises 12 residues.

V and J are TRBV3-1 (or the pseudogene TRBV3-2) and TRBJ2-1; 14 nucleotides line up with TRBD2. In germline, CDR1 is LGHDT, CDR2 YNNKEL (reference sequence). CDR3 length: 20 amino acids. Trimming cost V 0 bases and J 9 bases; bases outside gene matches: 16. CDR3 sequence: CASSQEVVTSGGAEVSEQFF. The CDR3 DNA is TGTGCCAGCAGCCAAGAGGTGGTGACTAGCGGGGGGGCGGAGGTCAGTGAGCAGTTCTTC.

This clone occurred a few times. The chain uses TRBV13 and TRBJ2-7; D perhaps matches TRBD2 (6 bases). The CDR3 totals 14 residues. Germline values: CDR1 PRHDT, CDR2 FYEKMQ (reference sequence). V was trimmed by 3 bases and J by 1 base, leaving 10 bases between them. CDR3 sequence reads: CASSFRDFSYEQYF. As DNA, the CDR3 is TGTGCCAGCAGCTTCCGGGACTTTTCCTACGAGCAGTACTTC. The variable domain in full, completed from reference TRBV13 and TRBJ2-7, reads AAGVIQSPRHLIKEKRETATLKCYPIPRHDTVYWYQQGPGQDPQFLISFYEKMQSDKGSIPDRFSAQQFSDYHSELNMSSLELGDSALYFCASSFRDFSYEQYFGPGTRLTVT.

This clone was found a few times. V and J are TRBV11-2 and TRBJ1-3; the D gene is possibly TRBD1 (5 bases). Germline loops: CDR1 SGHAT, CDR2 FQNNGV. Deletions cut 5 bases from V and 1 base from J, with 9 bases between. The CDR3 has 14 amino acids. The CDR3 coding sequence is TGTGCCAGCAGCAAGCAGGGATCTGGAAACACCATATATTTT. Amino acids: CASSKQGSGNTIYF.

The CDR3 here is CASSPRDGGEQFF. The CDR3, as DNA: TGTGCCAGCTCACCGCGGGACGGGGGTGAGCAGTTCTTC. V usage is TRBV18 and J usage is TRBJ2-1; TRBD2 is a possible D gene (6 bases). The CDR3 is 13 residues long. Germline-derived CDR1 and CDR2 are KGHSH and LQKENI. V lost 3 bases, J lost 9 bases, and 12 bases lay in between.

The gene calls are TRBV2 and TRBJ1-5; D ambiguous. The germline gives CDR1 SNHLY, CDR2 FYNNEI. V dropped 4 bases and J dropped 7 bases, with 17 bases sitting between them. This CDR3 has 15 amino acids. CDR3 DNA sequence: TGTGCCAGCAGTGTTGAATTTACGGGGAGACAGCCCCAGCATTTT. This codes for CASSVEFTGRQPQHF.

The CDR3 loop reads CASTGYGQGKFGYTF. The CDR3 DNA follows: TGTGCCAGTACCGGGTACGGACAGGGGAAGTTCGGCTACACCTTC. V gene TRBV19 combines with J gene TRBJ1-2; the match to TRBD1 covers 9 bases. The CDR3 consists of 15 residues. V lost 7 bases to trimming and J lost 8 bases; unmatched junction nucleotides: 14. In germline, CDR1 is LNHDA, CDR2 SQIVND (reference sequence).

CDR3 bases: TGTGCCATAACCGGGACAGGTTTCGATGGCTACACCTTC. Its protein is CAITGTGFDGYTF. This chain joins TRBV10-3 and TRBJ1-2, with TRBD1 identical over 8 bases. The J segment lost 6 bases and the V segment lost 9 bases, leaving 9 bases of the junction unmatched. Germline loops: CDR1 ENHRY, CDR2 SYGVKD. This CDR3 contains 13 residues.

The chain carries TRBV29-1 and TRBJ1-4; TRBD1 matches 7 bases. This CDR3 contains 16 residues. Germline-derived CDR1 and CDR2 are SQVTM and ANQGSEA. CDR3 sequence: CNSAVIARTGCEKLFF. DNA of the CDR3: TGCAACTCCGCGGTGATTGCCCGGACAGGTTGTGAAAAACTGTTTTTT.

V gene TRBV25-1 combines with J gene TRBJ2-3; 10 bases are a match to TRBD2. The CDR3 has 14 residues. Germline CDR1 MGHDK, CDR2 SYGVNS. J gave up 4 bases and V 4 bases, and 2 bases lay outside the gene matches. The CDR3 reads CASSGTSGPDTQYF. CDR3 sequence (DNA): TGTGCCAGCAGTGGGACTAGCGGCCCAGATACGCAGTATTTT.

CDR3 amino acids: CASSESIGTILGPYNSPLHF. The CDR3 DNA sequence: TGCGCCAGCAGTGAGAGTATAGGGACTATACTTGGCCCCTATAATTCACCCCTCCACTTT. V usage is TRBV10-2 and J usage is TRBJ1-6; weak D call: TRBD1 (5 bases). This CDR3 contains 20 residues. CDR1 and CDR2 from the germline V gene are WSHSY and SAAADI. V was shortened by 2 bases and J by 2 bases, with 22 bases between the two germline ends.

The chain combines TRBV7-7 with TRBJ1-6; 7 bases line up with TRBD1. The CDR3 contains 16 residues. V lost 3 bases and J lost 3; bases outside the gene matches: 5. Germline CDR1 and CDR2: SSHAT and FNYEAQ (reference sequence). The CDR3 nucleotides are TGTGCCAGCAGCTTCCGGCACAGGGGCTATAATTCACCCCTCCACTTT. Translated, it gives CASSFRHRGYNSPLHF.

Notes on this clone: The identical CDR3 is also encoded by other nucleotide sequences in the sample. The chain is built from TRBV20-1 and TRBJ2-7, with D tentatively TRBD1 (5 bases). Germline CDR1 is DFQATT and CDR2 is SNEGSKA (reference sequence). This CDR3 comprises 11 residues. V dropped 5 bases and J dropped 5 bases, with 10 bases sitting between them. The CDR3: CSASSGHEQYF. Here the CDR3 DNA reads TGCAGTGCTTCATCAGGGCACGAGCAGTACTTC.

This sequence joins TRBV5-8 and TRBJ1-5, with 7 nucleotides matching TRBD1. V was clipped by 4 bases and J by 1 base; unmatched bases: 5. The CDR3 covers 15 residues. The germline V gene has CDR1 SGHTS and CDR2 YDEGEE. CDR3: CASSMTGKSNQPQHF. The DNA for the CDR3 is TGTGCCAGCAGCATGACAGGGAAGAGCAATCAGCCCCAGCATTTT.

The chain joins TRBV6-6 to TRBJ2-7; 8 nucleotides agree with TRBD1. Germline V gene lookup returns CDR1 MNHNY and CDR2 SVGAGI (reference sequence). This CDR3 has 13 residues. Unmatched junction bases numbered 4, after V lost 6 bases and J lost 3 bases. The CDR3 nucleotides are TGTGCCAGCAGGGGACAGGTGAGCTACGAGCAGTACTTC. Translation: CASRGQVSYEQYF.